The present T cell receptor beta chain was sequenced within a study of shared clonotypes between healthy human individuals. Germline loops: CDR1 ENHRY, CDR2 SYGVKD. Trimming left V 4 bases short and J 0 bases short, with 13 bases between. This CDR3 contains 16 residues. In the authors' workflow: ImmunoSEQ supplied junction-only sequences lacking quality scores, so filtering was different. Measured with immunoSEQ multiplex PCR; TCRdb has only the in-frame clones, and not every one. V, J and clone size were drawn from that table, and D and trimming were deduced from the DNA. The table shows about 680,000 clones, with 72% occurring only once.

The sequence derives from a woman aged 25-40 years in good health. Specimen: memory CD4+ T cells sorted from blood. The subset was: CD45RA-negative fraction. This chain uses TRBV10-3 with TRBJ1-3; TRBD1 might be the D (5 bases). DNA of the CDR3: TGTGCCATCAGTGTCGGGACGGATTTCTCTGGAAACACCATATATTTT. It translates to CAISVGTDFSGNTIYF.